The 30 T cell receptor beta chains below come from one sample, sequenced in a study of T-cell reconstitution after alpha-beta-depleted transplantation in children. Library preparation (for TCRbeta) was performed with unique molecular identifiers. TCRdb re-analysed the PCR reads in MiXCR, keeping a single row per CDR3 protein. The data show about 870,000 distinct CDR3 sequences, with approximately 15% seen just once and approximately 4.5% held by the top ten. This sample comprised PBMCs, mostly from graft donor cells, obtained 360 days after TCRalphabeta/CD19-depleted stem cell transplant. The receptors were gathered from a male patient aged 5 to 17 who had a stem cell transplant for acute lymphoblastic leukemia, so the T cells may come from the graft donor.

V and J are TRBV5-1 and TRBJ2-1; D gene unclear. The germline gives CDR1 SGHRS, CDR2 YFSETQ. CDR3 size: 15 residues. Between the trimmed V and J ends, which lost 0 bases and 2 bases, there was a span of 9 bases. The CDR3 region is CASSLAGLTYNEQFF. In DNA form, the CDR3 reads TGCGCCAGCAGCTTGGCTGGGTTGACCTACAATGAGCAGTTCTTC. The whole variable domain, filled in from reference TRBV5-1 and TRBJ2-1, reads KAGVTQTPRYLIKTRGQQVTLSCSPISGHRSVSWYQQTPGQGLQFLFEYFSETQRNKGNFPGRFSGRQFSNSRSEMNVSTLELGDSALYLCASSLAGLTYNEQFFGPGTRLTVL.

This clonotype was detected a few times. The CDR3 region has the DNA TGCAGTGCTGGGGTGGGGTGGAACACTGAAGCTTTCTTT. Amino acid sequence: CSAGVGWNTEAFF. This sequence joins TRBV20-1 and TRBJ1-1, with unresolved D. Germline CDR1 and CDR2: DFQATT and SNEGSKA (reference sequence). This CDR3 is 13 amino acids long. The V and J ends lost 5 bases and 1 base respectively, with 11 bases between them.

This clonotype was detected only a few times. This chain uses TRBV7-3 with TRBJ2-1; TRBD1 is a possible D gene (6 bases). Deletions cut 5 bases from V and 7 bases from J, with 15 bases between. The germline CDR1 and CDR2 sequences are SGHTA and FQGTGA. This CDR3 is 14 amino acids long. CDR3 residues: CASSPWGQTNEQFF. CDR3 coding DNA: TGTGCCAGCAGCCCATGGGGGCAAACAAATGAGCAGTTCTTC.

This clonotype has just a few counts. CDR3 bases: TGTGCCAGCAGTTGGCTAGCGGACACAGATACGCAGTATTTT. This sequence encodes CASSWLADTDTQYF. J is TRBJ2-3 and V is TRBV2; 7 bases map to TRBD2. The CDR3 length is 14 residues. Trimming removed 5 bases from V and 2 bases from J; junction bases left unmatched: 4. Germline CDR1 SNHLY, CDR2 FYNNEI.

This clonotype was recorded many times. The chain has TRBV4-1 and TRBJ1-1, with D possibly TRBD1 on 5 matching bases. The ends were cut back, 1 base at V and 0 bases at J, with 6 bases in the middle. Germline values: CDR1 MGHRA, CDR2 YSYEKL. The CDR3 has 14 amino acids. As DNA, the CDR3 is TGCGCCAGCAGCCAAGGGACACTGAACACTGAAGCTTTCTTT. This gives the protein CASSQGTLNTEAFF.

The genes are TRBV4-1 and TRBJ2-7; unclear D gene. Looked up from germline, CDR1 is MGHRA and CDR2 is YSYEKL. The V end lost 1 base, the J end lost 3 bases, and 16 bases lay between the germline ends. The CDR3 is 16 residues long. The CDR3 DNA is TGCGCCAGCAGCCAAGGGAGCGCGCCCTCCTTCTACGAGCAGTACTTC. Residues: CASSQGSAPSFYEQYF.

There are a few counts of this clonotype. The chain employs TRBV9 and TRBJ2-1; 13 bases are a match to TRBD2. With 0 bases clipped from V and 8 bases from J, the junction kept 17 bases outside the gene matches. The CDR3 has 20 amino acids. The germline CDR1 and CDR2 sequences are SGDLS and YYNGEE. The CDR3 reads CASSVGLKGGTSGIGDEQFF. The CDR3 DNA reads TGTGCCAGCAGCGTAGGTTTGAAGGGGGGGACTAGCGGGATAGGGGATGAGCAGTTCTTC.

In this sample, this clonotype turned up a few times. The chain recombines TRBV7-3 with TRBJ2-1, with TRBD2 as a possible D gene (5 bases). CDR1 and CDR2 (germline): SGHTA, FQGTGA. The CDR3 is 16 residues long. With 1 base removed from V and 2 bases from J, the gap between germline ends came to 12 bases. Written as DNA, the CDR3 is TGTGCCAGCAGCTTAAGGGCGGGTTCCCCCTACAATGAGCAGTTCTTC. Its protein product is CASSLRAGSPYNEQFF.

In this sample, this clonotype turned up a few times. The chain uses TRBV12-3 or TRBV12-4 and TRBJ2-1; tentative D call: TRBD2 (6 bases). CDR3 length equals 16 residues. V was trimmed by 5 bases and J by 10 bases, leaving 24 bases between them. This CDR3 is CASSPGRGRSLSEQFF. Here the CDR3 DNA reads TGTGCCAGCAGTCCAGGGCGGGGCCGGTCTCTCAGCGAGCAGTTCTTC.

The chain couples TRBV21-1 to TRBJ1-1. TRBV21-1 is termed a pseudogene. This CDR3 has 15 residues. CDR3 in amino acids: CASRTDQIGNTEAFF. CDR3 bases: TGTGCCAGCCGAACCGACCAGATTGGGAACACTGAAGCTTTCTTT.

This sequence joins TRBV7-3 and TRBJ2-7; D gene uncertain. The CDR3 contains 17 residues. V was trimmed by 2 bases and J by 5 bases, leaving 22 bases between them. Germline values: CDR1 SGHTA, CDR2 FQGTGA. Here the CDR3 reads CASSLFPSTLLENEQYF. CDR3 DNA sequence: TGTGCCAGCAGCTTATTCCCCAGTACCCTACTCGAGAACGAGCAGTACTTC.

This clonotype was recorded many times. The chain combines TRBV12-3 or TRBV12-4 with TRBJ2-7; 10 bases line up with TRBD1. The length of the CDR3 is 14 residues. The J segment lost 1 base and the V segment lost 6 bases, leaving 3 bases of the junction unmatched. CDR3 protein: CASRQGQGSYEQYF. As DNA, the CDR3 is TGTGCCAGCAGGCAGGGACAGGGGTCCTACGAGCAGTACTTC.

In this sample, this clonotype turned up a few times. The CDR3, as DNA: TGTGCCAGCTCACAACAGGGAGACTATGGCTACACCTTC. The encoded protein is CASSQQGDYGYTF. The chain employs TRBV18 and TRBJ1-2; TRBD1 is a possible D gene (6 bases). Germline-derived CDR1 and CDR2 are KGHSH and LQKENI. V shed 4 bases and J shed 3 bases, with 9 bases lying between them. The CDR3 runs 13 residues.

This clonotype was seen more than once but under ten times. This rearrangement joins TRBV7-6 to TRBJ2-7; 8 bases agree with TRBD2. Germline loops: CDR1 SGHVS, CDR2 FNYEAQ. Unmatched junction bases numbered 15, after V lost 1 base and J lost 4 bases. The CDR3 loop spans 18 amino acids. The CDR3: CASSLGPLAGTTRYEQYF. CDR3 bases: TGTGCCAGCAGCTTAGGCCCCTTAGCGGGAACCACTCGGTACGAGCAGTACTTC.

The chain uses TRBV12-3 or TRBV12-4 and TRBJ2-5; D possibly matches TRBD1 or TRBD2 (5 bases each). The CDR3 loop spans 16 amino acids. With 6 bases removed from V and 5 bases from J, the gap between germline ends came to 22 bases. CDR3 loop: CASSLLPGTGGETQYF. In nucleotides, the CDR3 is TGTGCCAGCAGCCTCCTCCCCGGGACCGGTGGGGAGACCCAGTACTTC.

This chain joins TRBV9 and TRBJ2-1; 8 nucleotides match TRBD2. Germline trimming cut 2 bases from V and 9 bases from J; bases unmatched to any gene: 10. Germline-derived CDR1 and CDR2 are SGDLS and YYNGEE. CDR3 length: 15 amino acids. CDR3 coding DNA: TGTGCCAGCAGCGTGACAGCGGGAGATTCTGGTGAGCAGTTCTTC. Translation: CASSVTAGDSGEQFF.

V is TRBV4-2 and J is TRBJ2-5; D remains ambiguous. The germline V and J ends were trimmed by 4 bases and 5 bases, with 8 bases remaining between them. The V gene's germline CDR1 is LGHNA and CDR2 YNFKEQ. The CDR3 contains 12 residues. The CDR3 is CASSPMSETQYF. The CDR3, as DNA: TGTGCCAGCAGCCCCATGTCGGAGACCCAGTACTTC.

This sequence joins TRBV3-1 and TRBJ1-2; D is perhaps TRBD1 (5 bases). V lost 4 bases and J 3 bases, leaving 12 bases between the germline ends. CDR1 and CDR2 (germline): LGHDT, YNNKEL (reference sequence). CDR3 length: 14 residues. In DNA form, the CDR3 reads TGTGCCAGCAGCCGTCAAGGGGATCACTATGGCTACACCTTC. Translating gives CASSRQGDHYGYTF.

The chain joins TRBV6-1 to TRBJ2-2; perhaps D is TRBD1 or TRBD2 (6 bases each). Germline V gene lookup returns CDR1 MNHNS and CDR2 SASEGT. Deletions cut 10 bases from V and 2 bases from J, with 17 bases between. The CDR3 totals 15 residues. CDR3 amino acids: CAIYEGGGNTGELFF. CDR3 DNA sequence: TGTGCCATCTACGAAGGGGGAGGAAACACCGGGGAGCTGTTTTTT.

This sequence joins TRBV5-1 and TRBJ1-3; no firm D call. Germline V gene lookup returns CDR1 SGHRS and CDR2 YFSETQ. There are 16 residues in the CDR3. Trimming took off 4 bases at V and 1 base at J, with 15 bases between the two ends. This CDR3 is CASSVSGPGSGNTIYF. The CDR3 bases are TGCGCCAGCAGCGTGTCCGGACCCGGTTCTGGAAACACCATATATTTT.

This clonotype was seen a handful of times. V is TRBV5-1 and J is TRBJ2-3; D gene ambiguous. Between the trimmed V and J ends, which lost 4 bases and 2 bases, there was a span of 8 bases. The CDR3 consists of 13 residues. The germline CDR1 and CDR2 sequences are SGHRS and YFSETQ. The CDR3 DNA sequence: TGCGCCAGCAGCCGTTCTAACACAGATACGCAGTATTTT. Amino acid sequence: CASSRSNTDTQYF. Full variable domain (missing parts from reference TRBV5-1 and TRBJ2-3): KAGVTQTPRYLIKTRGQQVTLSCSPISGHRSVSWYQQTPGQGLQFLFEYFSETQRNKGNFPGRFSGRQFSNSRSEMNVSTLELGDSALYLCASSRSNTDTQYFGPGTRLTVL.

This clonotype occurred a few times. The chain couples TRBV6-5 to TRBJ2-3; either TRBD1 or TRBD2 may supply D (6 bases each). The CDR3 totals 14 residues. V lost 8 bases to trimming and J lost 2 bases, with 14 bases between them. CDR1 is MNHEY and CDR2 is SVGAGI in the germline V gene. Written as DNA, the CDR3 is TGTGCCAGCCGGAGGGGGTCTACCACAGATACGCAGTATTTT. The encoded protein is CASRRGSTTDTQYF.

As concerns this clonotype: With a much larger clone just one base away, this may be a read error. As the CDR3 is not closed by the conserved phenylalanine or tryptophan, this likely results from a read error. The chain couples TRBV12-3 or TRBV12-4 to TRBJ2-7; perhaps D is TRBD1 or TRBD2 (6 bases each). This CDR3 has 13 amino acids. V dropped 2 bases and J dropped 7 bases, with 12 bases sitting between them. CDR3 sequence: CASSLKLGGEQYL. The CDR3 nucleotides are TGTGCCAGCAGTTTAAAGTTAGGGGGGGAGCAGTACCTC.

This CDR3 reads CSVAHRVDTEAFF. The CDR3 nucleotides are TGCAGCGTTGCTCACAGGGTAGACACTGAAGCTTTCTTT. The chain employs TRBV29-1 and TRBJ1-1; D possibly corresponds to TRBD1 (6 bases). V lost 4 bases and J lost 3, with 12 bases in between. The CDR3 consists of 13 residues. In germline, CDR1 is SQVTM, CDR2 ANQGSEA. Together with reference TRBV29-1 and TRBJ1-1, the CDR3 gives the full variable domain: SAVISQKPSRDICQRGTSLTIQCQVDSQVTMMFWYRQQPGQSLTLIATANQGSEATYESGFVIDKFPISRPNLTFSTLTVSNMSPEDSSIYLCSVAHRVDTEAFFGQGTRLTVV.

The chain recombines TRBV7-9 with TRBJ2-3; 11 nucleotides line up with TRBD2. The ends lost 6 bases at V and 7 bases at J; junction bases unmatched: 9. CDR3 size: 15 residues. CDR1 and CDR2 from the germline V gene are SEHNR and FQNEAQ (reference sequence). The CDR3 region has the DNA TGTGCCAGCAGACGTAGCGGGGGGGTCTTGAATACGCAGTATTTT. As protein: CASRRSGGVLNTQYF. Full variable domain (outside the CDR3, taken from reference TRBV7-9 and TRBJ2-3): DTGVSQNPRHKITKRGQNVTFRCDPISEHNRLYWYRQTLGQGPEFLTYFQNEAQLEKSRLLSDRFSAERPKGSFSTLEIQRTEQGDSAMYLCASRRSGGVLNTQYFGPGTRLTVL.

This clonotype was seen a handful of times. CDR3 sequence reads: CASSFPGLYPDTQYF. The DNA for the CDR3 is TGCGCCAGCAGCTTCCCGGGACTATACCCAGATACGCAGTATTTT. The chain employs TRBV5-1 and TRBJ2-3, with 7 bases matching TRBD2. The V gene's germline CDR1 is SGHRS and CDR2 YFSETQ. The V and J ends lost 2 bases and 4 bases, in that order; junction bases with no gene match: 7. The CDR3 is 15 amino acids.

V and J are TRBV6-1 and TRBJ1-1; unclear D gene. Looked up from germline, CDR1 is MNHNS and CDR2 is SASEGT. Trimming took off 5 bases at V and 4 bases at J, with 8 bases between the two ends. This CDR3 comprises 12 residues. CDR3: CASSNFGTEAFF. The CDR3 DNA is TGTGCCAGCAGTAACTTCGGCACTGAAGCTTTCTTT.

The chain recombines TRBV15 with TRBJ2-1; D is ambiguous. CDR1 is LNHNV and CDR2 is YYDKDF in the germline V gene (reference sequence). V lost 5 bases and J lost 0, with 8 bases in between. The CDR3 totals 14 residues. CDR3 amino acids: CATSLLDSYNEQFF. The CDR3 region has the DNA TGTGCCACCAGCCTACTCGACTCCTACAATGAGCAGTTCTTC.

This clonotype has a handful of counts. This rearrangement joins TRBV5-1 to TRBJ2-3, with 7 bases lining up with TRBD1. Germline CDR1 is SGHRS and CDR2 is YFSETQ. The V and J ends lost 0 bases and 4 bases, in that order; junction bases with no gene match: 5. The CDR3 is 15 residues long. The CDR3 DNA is TGCGCCAGCAGCTTGGCAGGACAGGCCCCAGATACGCAGTATTTT. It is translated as CASSLAGQAPDTQYF.

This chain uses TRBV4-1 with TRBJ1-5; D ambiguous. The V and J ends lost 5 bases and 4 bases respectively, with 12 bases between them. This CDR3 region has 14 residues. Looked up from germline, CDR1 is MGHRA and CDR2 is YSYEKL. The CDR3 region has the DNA TGCGCCAGCAGCGTGTTTCAAGAAAATCAGCCCCAGCATTTT. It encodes CASSVFQENQPQHF.